These 24 T cell receptor beta chains were sequenced from one sample in a study of CD8+ T cells in alopecia areata. TCR sequencing used cDNA made by reverse transcription of extracted RNA. This table comes from immunoSEQ multiplex PCR, and its TCRdb copy is limited to in-frame clones, with some not included. Altogether 110,000 to 150,000 clones are present, approximately 49% being singletons, with the ten largest covering 0.95% to 1%. Sample: CD4+ T cells sorted from blood, taken at week 0. These receptors were collected from a human donor with alopecia areata.

This clone was observed a few times. The CDR3 loop is CASSWPGHKNTEAFF. The CDR3 DNA reads TGTGCCAGCAGCTGGCCGGGACACAAGAACACTGAAGCTTTCTTT. J is TRBJ1-1 and V is TRBV7-9; possible D gene TRBD1, 6 bases. The CDR3 contains 15 residues. Germline lookup yields CDR1 SEHNR and CDR2 FQNEAQ (reference sequence). The ends were cut back, 4 bases at V and 1 base at J, with 13 bases in the middle.

The chain couples TRBV5-1 to TRBJ2-7; maybe TRBD1 (5 bases). V was pared by 3 bases and J by 6 bases, with 10 bases between. CDR3 length equals 12 residues. CDR1 and CDR2 (germline): SGHRS, YFSETQ. CDR3 coding DNA: TGCGCCAGCAGCTGGCAGGGTGGCGAGCAGTACTTC. This translates into CASSWQGGEQYF.

The rearrangement links TRBV7-8 to TRBJ2-5; 8 positions agree with TRBD1. CDR1 is SGHVS, CDR2 FQNEAQ, per germline. CDR3 length: 14 amino acids. V was clipped by 5 bases and J by 5 bases; unmatched bases: 7. The CDR3 is CASSPWTGRETQYF. The DNA of the CDR3 is TGTGCCAGCAGCCCGTGGACAGGGAGGGAGACCCAGTACTTC.

This chain joins TRBV29-1 and TRBJ2-3; 10 bases agree with TRBD1. J was trimmed by 6 bases and V by 7 bases; bases with no gene match: 10. The germline V gene has CDR1 SQVTM and CDR2 ANQGSEA. The CDR3 consists of 14 residues. The chain's CDR3 is CSAERTGGGDTQYF. In DNA, the CDR3 is TGCAGCGCCGAACGGACAGGGGGAGGCGATACGCAGTATTTT.

The chain uses TRBV29-1 and TRBJ1-5; D uncertain. This CDR3 region has 12 residues. Trimming removed 4 bases at V and 5 bases at J, with 9 bases between. Germline V gene sequence: CDR1 SQVTM, CDR2 ANQGSEA. Here the CDR3 reads CSVAELHQPQHF. The CDR3 nucleotides are TGCAGCGTTGCGGAGCTTCATCAGCCCCAGCATTTT. Drawing the rest from reference TRBV29-1 and TRBJ1-5, the complete variable domain is SAVISQKPSRDICQRGTSLTIQCQVDSQVTMMFWYRQQPGQSLTLIATANQGSEATYESGFVIDKFPISRPNLTFSTLTVSNMSPEDSSIYLCSVAELHQPQHFGDGTRLSIL.

CDR3 protein: CASSLSTGNPYNEQFF. In DNA form, the CDR3 reads TGTGCCAGCAGCTTAAGTACAGGGAACCCCTACAATGAGCAGTTCTTC. The chain carries TRBV7-2 and TRBJ2-1, with a tentative D call TRBD1 (6 bases). V lost 2 bases, J lost 2 bases, and 13 bases lay in between. There are 16 residues in the CDR3. In germline, CDR1 is SGHTA, CDR2 FQGNSA.

This chain links TRBV29-1 with TRBJ2-3; D possibly corresponds to TRBD1 (5 bases). V shed 7 bases and J shed 4 bases, with 21 bases lying between them. CDR3 size: 15 residues. CDR1 SQVTM and CDR2 ANQGSEA come from the germline V gene. The CDR3 reads CSAPSGYFGADTQYF. Written as DNA, the CDR3 is TGCAGCGCACCGTCAGGGTACTTTGGGGCAGATACGCAGTATTTT.

The V and J genes are TRBV9 and TRBJ2-4; TRBD2 matches at 11 bases. The CDR3 has 17 residues. The J segment lost 8 bases and the V segment lost 0 bases, leaving 10 bases of the junction unmatched. Germline V gives CDR1 SGDLS, CDR2 YYNGEE. Here the CDR3 DNA reads TGTGCCAGCAGCGTAGCCATGACTAGCGGGAATCTAGACATTCAGTACTTC. Translation gives CASSVAMTSGNLDIQYF.

The chain uses TRBV23-1 and TRBJ2-7; D is undetermined. TRBV23-1 is filed as an ORF, its function uncertain. V lost 0 bases and J lost 3, with 21 bases in between. The CDR3 is 18 amino acids. CDR3 in amino acids: CASSQSPSPSATLYEQYF. CDR3 sequence (DNA): TGCGCCAGCAGTCAATCCCCCTCCCCGTCCGCTACCCTCTACGAGCAGTACTTC.

The chain uses TRBV29-1 and TRBJ1-1; D gene ambiguous. V was clipped by 4 bases and J by 2 bases, with 5 bases between them. The germline V gene encodes CDR1 SQVTM and CDR2 ANQGSEA. The length of the CDR3 is 11 residues. The CDR3 bases are TGCAGCGTTGTCAGAAACACTGAAGCTTTCTTT. Translation gives CSVVRNTEAFF.

V gene TRBV7-2 combines with J gene TRBJ2-5, with TRBD2 identical over 10 bases. From germline, CDR1 is SGHTA and CDR2 FQGNSA. V shed 5 bases, J shed 2 bases, and the junction held 8 bases outside the gene matches. The CDR3 spans 16 residues. CDR3 nucleotide sequence: TGTGCCAGCAGCCCGCGGGCTAGCGGGAGACAAGAGACCCAGTACTTC. It specifies CASSPRASGRQETQYF.

V usage is TRBV30 and J usage is TRBJ1-1; D remains unclear. Deletions cut 3 bases from V and 1 base from J, with 12 bases between. CDR3 length: 14 residues. In germline, CDR1 is GTSNPN, CDR2 SVGIG (reference sequence). The CDR3 loop is CAWSLTTSNTEAFF. The CDR3 coding sequence is TGTGCCTGGAGCCTAACGACCTCGAACACTGAAGCTTTCTTT.

The sample holds many counts of this clone. This chain joins TRBV18 and TRBJ1-3; D may be TRBD1 (5 bases). Germline-derived CDR1 and CDR2 are KGHSH and LQKENI. V was clipped by 3 bases and J by 0 bases, with 12 bases between them. There are 16 residues in the CDR3. CDR3 nucleotide sequence: TGTGCCAGCTCACCTTGGGGCAGCACCTCTGGAAACACCATATATTTT. Protein sequence: CASSPWGSTSGNTIYF. The full variable domain, with the rest looked up from reference TRBV18 and TRBJ1-3, is NAGVMQNPRHLVRRRGQEARLRCSPMKGHSHVYWYRQLPEEGLKFMVYLQKENIIDESGMPKERFSAEFPKEGPSILRIQQVVRGDSAAYFCASSPWGSTSGNTIYFGEGSWLTVV.

This clone was seen only a few times. The chain employs TRBV15 and TRBJ2-7; D call uncertain. This CDR3 is 15 amino acids long. The V and J ends lost 0 bases and 4 bases respectively, with 13 bases between them. CDR1 and CDR2 from the germline V gene are LNHNV and YYDKDF (reference sequence). Written as DNA, the CDR3 is TGTGCCACCAGCAGAGATCCGTACAGCTTGTACGAGCAGTACTTC. It translates to CATSRDPYSLYEQYF.

The V call is TRBV2, the J call TRBJ1-1; tentative D call: TRBD1 (5 bases). CDR3 length equals 15 residues. CDR1 and CDR2 (germline): SNHLY, FYNNEI. V was cut by 10 bases and J by 0 bases, with 18 bases left in between. The CDR3 region is CATLGRGGMNTEAFF. In DNA, the CDR3 is TGTGCCACGCTCGGAAGGGGCGGGATGAACACTGAAGCTTTCTTT.

V gene TRBV5-1 combines with J gene TRBJ2-7; 11 positions agree with TRBD1. J was trimmed by 5 bases and V by 4 bases; bases with no gene match: 5. In germline, CDR1 is SGHRS, CDR2 YFSETQ. The CDR3 covers 14 residues. CDR3 DNA sequence: TGCGCCAGCAGCCCATGGACAGGGGGCAACGAGCAGTACTTC. Translation gives CASSPWTGGNEQYF.

The gene calls are TRBV30 and TRBJ2-6; TRBD2 agrees at 11 bases. The CDR3 contains 17 residues. J was trimmed by 4 bases and V by 2 bases; bases with no gene match: 7. Germline CDR1 GTSNPN, CDR2 SVGIG (reference sequence). The CDR3 reads CAWSLLAGAAGANVLTF. The CDR3 DNA sequence: TGTGCCTGGAGTCTACTAGCGGGAGCGGCGGGGGCCAACGTCCTGACTTTC.

The V call is TRBV29-1, the J call TRBJ2-3; TRBD2 matches at 7 bases. The CDR3 has 13 amino acids. The junction had 8 bases not matched to a gene; V was cut back by 6 bases and J by 5 bases. Germline-derived CDR1 and CDR2 are SQVTM and ANQGSEA. The CDR3 loop is CSVLSGIGDTQYF. In DNA form, the CDR3 reads TGCAGCGTCCTGAGCGGGATAGGAGATACGCAGTATTTT.

The J gene is TRBJ1-2, the V gene TRBV9, with TRBD1 matching over 7 bases. CDR1 and CDR2 (germline): SGDLS, YYNGEE. The CDR3 covers 13 residues. After removal of 4 bases from V and 3 bases from J, the junction contained 3 bases not matched to a gene. The CDR3 loop reads CASSLTGDYGYTF. In DNA, the CDR3 is TGTGCCAGCAGCCTCACAGGGGACTATGGCTACACCTTC.

CDR3 region: CSVDDVLGTSGRMAYNEQFF. CDR3 bases: TGCAGCGTTGATGATGTCCTCGGGACTAGCGGGAGAATGGCCTACAATGAGCAGTTCTTC. The chain couples TRBV29-1 to TRBJ2-1; 14 nucleotides match TRBD2. The V gene end was trimmed by 3 bases and the J gene end by 2 bases; junction bases not matched to a gene: 15. This CDR3 has 20 amino acids. From germline, CDR1 is SQVTM and CDR2 ANQGSEA.

CDR3 nucleotide sequence: TGTGCCAGCAGTTCGGGAAGCACCCCTGGGGGAAAACTGTTTTTT. Protein: CASSSGSTPGGKLFF. The chain couples TRBV2 to TRBJ1-4, with D perhaps matching TRBD1 (5 bases). Per germline, CDR1 SNHLY and CDR2 FYNNEI. The length of the CDR3 is 15 residues. V gave up 5 bases and J gave up 10 bases, with 20 bases separating them.

The CDR3 DNA reads TGCAGCGTTGACGGGCTGGGTGGCTACACCTTC. As protein: CSVDGLGGYTF. The chain uses TRBV29-1 and TRBJ1-2; D remains unclear. The V end was cut by 3 bases, the J end by 7 bases, with 9 bases between. Germline loops: CDR1 SQVTM, CDR2 ANQGSEA. The CDR3 is made up of 11 amino acids.

The CDR3 sequence: CAWSDPYRGHTEAFF. Written as DNA, the CDR3 is TGTGCCTGGAGTGATCCCTACAGGGGACACACTGAAGCTTTCTTT. This sequence joins TRBV30 and TRBJ1-1; TRBD1 aligns across 7 bases. CDR1 GTSNPN and CDR2 SVGIG come from the germline V gene (reference sequence). V was clipped by 1 base and J by 3 bases; unmatched bases: 8. The CDR3 has 15 amino acids.

This chain uses TRBV5-1 with TRBJ2-5; tentative D call: TRBD2 (6 bases). The V end was cut by 0 bases, the J end by 0 bases, with 12 bases between. Germline CDR1 is SGHRS and CDR2 is YFSETQ. The CDR3 runs 16 residues. The CDR3 DNA reads TGCGCCAGCAGCTTGGCCACGGGGGTACACCAAGAGACCCAGTACTTC. Its translation is CASSLATGVHQETQYF.